This T cell receptor (beta chain) was captured by sequencing in a study of T-cell reconstitution after alpha-beta-depleted transplantation in children. Overall study results and limits: The high TCRbeta diversity at day 60 in some patients came from surviving recipient T cells and thymic progenitors. At the one-year point after transplant, T-cell counts and TCRbeta diversity were found to come mostly from T cells that had been newly produced. About two months after transplant, alpha-beta T cells reportedly came from several hundred expanded graft clones.

Preparation of the TCRbeta library used unique molecular identifiers. One entry per CDR3 protein, called by TCRdb with MiXCR from the PCR reads. In the table there are fewer than 400,000 distinct CDR3 sequences, around 25% of which are singletons. This clonotype showed up just a few times. Its antigen remains unknown. The length of the CDR3 is 13 residues. The V gene lost 3 bases and the J gene lost 3 bases, with 9 bases spanning the gap. Looked up from germline, CDR1 is SGHRS and CDR2 is YFSETQ. The receptor's source is a male patient younger than 18 who had a stem cell transplant for acute lymphoblastic leukemia, so the T cells may come from the graft donor. Specimen: PBMCs, mostly from graft donor cells, collected 180 days after TCRalphabeta/CD19-depleted stem cell transplant. V usage is TRBV5-1 and J usage is TRBJ2-5; D is unresolved. CDR3 residues: CASSSHPEETQYF. As DNA, the CDR3 is TGCGCCAGCAGCTCTCACCCAGAAGAGACCCAGTACTTC.